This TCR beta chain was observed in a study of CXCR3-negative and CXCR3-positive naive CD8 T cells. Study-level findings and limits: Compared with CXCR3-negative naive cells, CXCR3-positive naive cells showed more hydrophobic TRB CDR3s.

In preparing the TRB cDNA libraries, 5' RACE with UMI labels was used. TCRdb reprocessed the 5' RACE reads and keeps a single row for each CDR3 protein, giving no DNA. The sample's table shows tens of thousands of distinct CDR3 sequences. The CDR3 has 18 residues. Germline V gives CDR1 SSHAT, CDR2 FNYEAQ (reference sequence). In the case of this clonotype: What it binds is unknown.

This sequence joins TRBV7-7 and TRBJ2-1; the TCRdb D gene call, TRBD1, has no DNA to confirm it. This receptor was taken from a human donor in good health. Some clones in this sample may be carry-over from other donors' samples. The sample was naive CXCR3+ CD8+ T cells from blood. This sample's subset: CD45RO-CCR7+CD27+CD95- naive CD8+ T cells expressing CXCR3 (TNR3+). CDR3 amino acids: CASSLGQGGGMGYNEQFF. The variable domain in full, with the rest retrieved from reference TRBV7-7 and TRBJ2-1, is GAGVSQSPRYKVTKRGQDVTLRCDPISSHATLYWYQQALGQGPEFLTYFNYEAQPDKSGLPSDRFSAERPEGSISTLTIQRTEQRDSAMYRCASSLGQGGGMGYNEQFFGPGTRLTVL.